This T cell receptor (beta chain) comes out of a study of CD4 T cells in relation to SARS-CoV-2 and coronaviruses. Study as a whole: The HLA restriction of the shared crossreactive spike epitopes was mapped.

The table came from immunoSEQ multiplex PCR; TCRdb's copy has only in-frame clones and leaves some out. Of 20,000 to 25,000 clones in the sample, around 76% were seen once. The CDR3 contains 14 residues. Germline V gene data show CDR1 as SEHNR and CDR2 as FQNEAQ (reference sequence). The V gene lost 3 bases and the J gene lost 3 bases, with 8 bases spanning the gap. The unexposed donors gave CD4+ T cells in about 2010-2019, prior to COVID-19. After ten to eleven days of culture, CD4+ T cells were isolated. In this sample, this clone turned up a few times. What it binds is unknown. The chain links TRBV7-9 to TRBJ1-4; D uncertain. Sequenced sample: CD4+ T cells from PBMCs, cultured in vitro. The sequence came from a human donor in good health. The CDR3 region has the DNA TGTGCCAGCAGCTTCTACAGTCCTAATGAAAAACTGTTTTTT. Protein product: CASSFYSPNEKLFF.